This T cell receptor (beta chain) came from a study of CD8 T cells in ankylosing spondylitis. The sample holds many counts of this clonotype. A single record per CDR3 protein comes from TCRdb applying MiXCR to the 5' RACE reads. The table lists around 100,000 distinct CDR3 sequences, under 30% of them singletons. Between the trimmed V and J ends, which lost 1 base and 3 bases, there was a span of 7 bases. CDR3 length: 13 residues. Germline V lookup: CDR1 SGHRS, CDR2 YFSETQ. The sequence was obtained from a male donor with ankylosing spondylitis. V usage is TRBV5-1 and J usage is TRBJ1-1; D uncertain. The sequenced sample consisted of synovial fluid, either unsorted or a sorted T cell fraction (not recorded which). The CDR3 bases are TGCGCCAGCAGCTTGACCGGGGACACTGAAGCTTTCTTT. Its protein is CASSLTGDTEAFF.